The 6 T cell receptor beta chains in this list originate from one sample, sequenced in a study of human T cells and chemical hapten exposure. TCRdb passed the RACE reads through MiXCR, listing each CDR3 protein once. The profile shows about 80,000 distinct CDR3 sequences, 13% to 15% of them singletons. The time point was: pre-sensitization, week 0. As to treatment: therapeutic diphenylcyclopropenone sensitization with weekly scalp DPC. The sequenced sample was whole blood, obtained in connection with sensitization to the hapten diphenylcyclopropenone (DPC). These receptors originate from a woman between 50 and 59 years old with alopecia areata. Some clones in this sample may be carry-over from other donors' samples.

This clonotype has only a few counts. The junction and the germline gene differ at one end; a read error may be behind it. The chain couples TRBV20-1 to TRBJ2-1, with 10 bases identical to TRBD2. The V gene's germline CDR1 is DFQATT and CDR2 SNEGSKA (reference sequence). The CDR3 is 15 amino acids. The DNA for the CDR3 is TGCAGTGCTAGGGTAGCGGGAGGAGTTTACAATGAGCAGTTATTC. It codes for CSARVAGGVYNEQLF.

This clonotype was observed at least ten times. This chain connects TRBV12-3 or TRBV12-4 to TRBJ2-7; a weak D match, TRBD1 (6 bases). The CDR3 length is 14 residues. Between the trimmed V and J ends, which lost 3 bases and 5 bases, there was a span of 14 bases. CDR3 loop: CASSFKDRDHEQYF. Written as DNA, the CDR3 is TGTGCCAGCAGTTTTAAGGACAGAGACCACGAGCAGTACTTC.

This clonotype appeared a few times. The rearrangement joins TRBV5-1 to TRBJ2-2, with D possibly TRBD2 on 8 matching bases. The CDR3 length is 15 residues. V lost 0 bases and J 6 bases, leaving 12 bases between the germline ends. Germline V gives CDR1 SGHRS, CDR2 YFSETQ. DNA for the CDR3: TGCGCCAGCAGCTTGGGTAGCGGGACAGCCGGGGAGCTGTTTTTT. Translating it yields CASSLGSGTAGELFF.

In this sample, this clonotype turned up many times. The chain recombines TRBV7-2 with TRBJ2-3; the match to TRBD1 covers 7 bases. The germline V gene has CDR1 SGHTA and CDR2 FQGNSA. Trimming cost V 6 bases and J 5 bases; bases outside gene matches: 5. This CDR3 has 13 amino acids. Written as DNA, the CDR3 is TGTGCCAGCAGAAGGGACAGCCAAGATACGCAGTATTTT. It specifies CASRRDSQDTQYF.

The genes are TRBV12-3 or TRBV12-4 and TRBJ2-5, with D uncertain. V was clipped by 5 bases and J by 3 bases, with 19 bases between them. The CDR3 has 16 residues. As DNA, the CDR3 is TGTGCCAGCAGTCCTGCTGCGTCTGAAACCAAAGAGACCCAGTACTTC. Residues: CASSPAASETKETQYF.

This clonotype came up many times. The chain carries TRBV11-1 and TRBJ1-5, with D hard to call. The germline V gene has CDR1 SGHAT and CDR2 FQDESV (reference sequence). The V end lost 1 base, the J end lost 6 bases, and 7 bases lay between the germline ends. The CDR3 runs 13 residues. CDR3 sequence: CASSLGRGQPQHF. The CDR3 DNA reads as TGTGCCAGCAGCTTAGGGCGAGGTCAGCCCCAGCATTTT.